Each of the 30 T cell receptor beta chains below was sequenced from the same sample in a study of cytomegalovirus exposure and HLA in healthy donors. The PCR used 60 Vbeta and 13 Jbeta primers. Assay used: immunoSEQ multiplex PCR; TCRdb lists only in-frame clones, some missing. The sample has approximately 220,000 clones, more than 65% seen once; the top ten hold 0.63%. What was sequenced was PBMCs. The receptors come from a man aged 18 to 30 in good health and CMV-seronegative.

This clone has a handful of counts. The chain joins TRBV5-6 to TRBJ2-1, with 9 bases matching TRBD2. Germline CDR1 SGHDT, CDR2 YYEEEE. Losses at the gene ends were 4 bases for V and 8 bases for J; bases not matched to a gene: 7. The length of the CDR3 is 14 residues. CDR3: CASSGYSGRDEQFF. The DNA for the CDR3 is TGTGCCAGCAGCGGGTATAGCGGGAGAGATGAGCAGTTCTTC.

This clone was observed a handful of times. The CDR3 coding sequence is TGTGCCAGTAGTATAATGGACAGGGAGTACGAGCAGTACTTC. Translating gives CASSIMDREYEQYF. The rearrangement links TRBV19 to TRBJ2-7; TRBD1 matches at 8 bases. The CDR3 runs to 14 residues. Germline V gene data show CDR1 as LNHDA and CDR2 as SQIVND (reference sequence). V gave up 2 bases and J gave up 4 bases; unmatched junction bases: 4.

The rearrangement links TRBV7-9 to TRBJ1-5, with unresolved D. V was cut by 2 bases and J by 6 bases, with 5 bases left in between. This CDR3 has 12 residues. Germline V gene sequence: CDR1 SEHNR, CDR2 FQNEAQ (reference sequence). CDR3: CASSLPSQPQHF. CDR3 coding DNA: TGTGCCAGCAGCTTACCTAGTCAGCCCCAGCATTTT.

The chain links TRBV19 to TRBJ2-5, with 9 positions matching TRBD2. V gave up 3 bases and J gave up 4 bases; unmatched junction bases: 6. The CDR3 is 15 residues long. The germline V gene has CDR1 LNHDA and CDR2 SQIVND (reference sequence). The CDR3 DNA is TGTGCCAGTAGTATGGCTAGCGGGACGAGAGAGACCCAGTACTTC. Protein sequence: CASSMASGTRETQYF.

The V call is TRBV7-2, the J call TRBJ2-1; TRBD2 agrees at 11 bases. With V trimmed by 0 bases and J by 3 bases, 1 base remained unmatched. Germline-derived CDR1 and CDR2 are SGHTA and FQGNSA. The CDR3 sequence is 16 residues long. The CDR3 loop is CASSLAGTSGYNEQFF. The CDR3 bases are TGTGCCAGCAGCTTAGCCGGGACTAGCGGCTACAATGAGCAGTTCTTC.

This chain joins TRBV4-1 and TRBJ2-5, with 8 bases lining up with TRBD1. Gene TRBJ2-7 matches the end of the DNA better, so the J call may be wrong. Germline-derived CDR1 and CDR2 are MGHRA and YSYEKL. The CDR3 extends over 14 amino acids. The CDR3 loop is CASSLGQGPYEQYF. CDR3 nucleotide sequence: TGCGCCAGCAGCCTAGGACAGGGTCCCTACGAGCAGTACTTC.

Only a few counts were recorded for this clone. The chain couples TRBV11-2 to TRBJ1-1; the D is unclear. Germline loops: CDR1 SGHAT, CDR2 FQNNGV. Trimming took 1 base from V and 7 from J, leaving 10 bases between them. The CDR3 has 13 amino acids. In DNA, the CDR3 is TGTGCCAGCAGCTTAGGATATTCCGGTGAAGCTTTCTTT. Its translation is CASSLGYSGEAFF.

The chain couples TRBV6-1 to TRBJ2-7; 9 nucleotides match TRBD1. The CDR3 contains 16 residues. The germline V gene encodes CDR1 MNHNS and CDR2 SASEGT. V lost 3 bases to trimming and J lost 2 bases; unmatched junction nucleotides: 8. The CDR3, as DNA: TGTGCCAGCAGTGACCCGGGACAGGGTATTCCCTACGAGCAGTACTTC. Protein: CASSDPGQGIPYEQYF.

The CDR3 DNA sequence: TGTGCCAGTAGTTCTACGGGACTAGCGGGAGGGGGCTCCTACAATGAGCAGTTCTTC. Its protein product is CASSSTGLAGGGSYNEQFF. This chain connects TRBV19 to TRBJ2-1; 16 positions match TRBD2. This CDR3 region has 19 residues. Trimming cost V 5 bases and J 0 bases; bases outside gene matches: 7. CDR1 and CDR2 (germline): LNHDA, SQIVND (reference sequence).

This rearrangement joins TRBV6-5 to TRBJ1-6; a weak D match, TRBD1 (5 bases). Germline V lookup: CDR1 MNHEY, CDR2 SVGAGI. The CDR3 sequence is 14 residues long. V was trimmed by 2 bases and J by 7 bases, leaving 9 bases between them. In nucleotides, the CDR3 is TGTGCCAGCAGTTACGGGGGGATGAATTCACCCCTCCACTTT. Translation gives CASSYGGMNSPLHF.

The CDR3 loop reads CACSGNTDTQYF. CDR3 bases: TGTGCCTGTAGCGGGAACACAGATACGCAGTATTTT. The gene calls are TRBV30 and TRBJ2-3; TRBD2 agrees at 8 bases. Unmatched junction bases numbered 1, after V lost 6 bases and J lost 2 bases. Germline-derived CDR1 and CDR2 are GTSNPN and SVGIG (reference sequence). The CDR3 consists of 12 residues.

The rearrangement uses TRBV5-1 and TRBJ2-7; D may be TRBD1 (6 bases). This CDR3 spans 14 amino acids. Between the trimmed V and J ends, which lost 0 bases and 4 bases, there was a span of 11 bases. The germline CDR1 and CDR2 sequences are SGHRS and YFSETQ. CDR3 residues: CASSLAGVGYEQYF. The CDR3 DNA reads as TGCGCCAGCAGCTTGGCAGGGGTCGGGTACGAGCAGTACTTC.

The chain recombines TRBV2 with TRBJ1-1; 7 nucleotides align to TRBD1. The germline CDR1 and CDR2 sequences are SNHLY and FYNNEI. Germline trimming cut 0 bases from V and 5 bases from J; bases unmatched to any gene: 3. The CDR3 extends over 14 amino acids. The DNA of the CDR3 is TGTGCCAGCAGTGAAGCTAGGGGGCGAACTGAAGCTTTCTTT. Translation: CASSEARGRTEAFF. Looking up the rest from reference TRBV2 and TRBJ1-1 gives the full variable domain: EPEVTQTPSHQVTQMGQEVILRCVPISNHLYFYWYRQILGQKVEFLVSFYNNEISEKSEIFDDQFSVERPDGSNFTLKIRSTKLEDSAMYFCASSEARGRTEAFFGQGTRLTVV.

The rearrangement joins TRBV4-1 to TRBJ1-2; D unresolved. The V gene lost 3 bases and the J gene lost 4 bases, with 6 bases spanning the gap. This CDR3 has 12 residues. The germline V gene encodes CDR1 MGHRA and CDR2 YSYEKL. CDR3 sequence reads: CASSHESYGYTF. The CDR3 bases are TGCGCCAGCAGCCATGAGAGCTATGGCTACACCTTC.

CDR3 residues: CASSTPKNEQFF. As DNA, the CDR3 is TGTGCCAGTAGTACTCCTAAGAATGAGCAGTTCTTC. This chain links TRBV19 with TRBJ2-1; D unresolved. V was trimmed by 4 bases and J by 7 bases, leaving 8 bases between them. Germline-derived CDR1 and CDR2 are LNHDA and SQIVND (reference sequence). The CDR3 has 12 residues.

The CDR3 region is CASSDPGTFPYEQYF. In DNA, the CDR3 is TGTGCCAGCAGTGACCCCGGGACTTTCCCCTACGAGCAGTACTTC. V usage is TRBV6-1 and J usage is TRBJ2-7; D may be TRBD2 (6 bases). In germline, CDR1 is MNHNS, CDR2 SASEGT. Trimming removed 3 bases from V and 2 bases from J, with 14 bases in between. This CDR3 region has 15 residues.

This clone was found a few times. The J gene is TRBJ2-7, the V gene TRBV7-6, with TRBD2 identical over 13 bases. This CDR3 has 15 residues. CDR1 SGHVS and CDR2 FNYEAQ come from the germline V gene. Trimming cost V 4 bases and J 6 bases; bases outside gene matches: 6. The CDR3 nucleotides read TGTGCCAGCAGCTCCGGACTAGCGGGAGCGTTCGAGCAGTACTTC. The encoded protein is CASSSGLAGAFEQYF.

CDR3 residues: CAWRGTGSTDTQYF. DNA for the CDR3: TGTGCCTGGAGGGGGACAGGGAGCACAGATACGCAGTATTTT. The V and J genes are TRBV30 and TRBJ2-3; 9 positions agree with TRBD1. J lost 0 bases, V lost 3 bases, and 1 base had no gene match. Germline V lookup: CDR1 GTSNPN, CDR2 SVGIG (reference sequence). The CDR3 is 14 residues long. Filled out from reference TRBV30 and TRBJ2-3, the complete variable domain reads SQTIHQWPATLVQPVGSPLSLECTVEGTSNPNLYWYRQAAGRGLQLLFYSVGIGQISSEVPQNLSASRPQDRQFILSSKKLLLSDSGFYLCAWRGTGSTDTQYFGPGTRLTVL.

CDR3 nucleotides: TGTGCCTGTTCGTCCGGCGGGACACCCCTCCACTTT. It codes for CACSSGGTPLHF. The chain is built from TRBV30 and TRBJ1-6; D is uncertain. Germline CDR1 reads GTSNPN; CDR2 reads SVGIG (reference sequence). The CDR3 is 12 residues long. Trimming took off 6 bases at V and 11 bases at J, with 14 bases between the two ends.

The rearrangement joins TRBV6-1 to TRBJ2-1; TRBD2 might be the D (5 bases). V lost 2 bases, J lost 1 base, and 9 bases lay in between. CDR1 MNHNS and CDR2 SASEGT come from the germline V gene. CDR3 size: 15 residues. The CDR3 DNA follows: TGTGCCAGCAGTGAACCCTGGAGGTCCTACAATGAGCAGTTCTTC. It codes for CASSEPWRSYNEQFF.

The chain combines TRBV5-1 with TRBJ1-2; 11 bases are a match to TRBD1. The CDR3 covers 17 residues. V dropped 0 bases and J dropped 0; count of bases not matched to a gene: 4. Germline CDR1 reads SGHRS; CDR2 reads YFSETQ. CDR3 sequence (DNA): TGCGCCAGCAGCTTGGGGGACAGGGGGAGTTCTAACTATGGCTACACCTTC. Translation: CASSLGDRGSSNYGYTF.

The rearrangement joins TRBV6-6 to TRBJ1-3; D perhaps matches TRBD1 (5 bases). Trimming took off 6 bases at V and 0 bases at J, with 9 bases between the two ends. Per the germline V gene, CDR1 is MNHNY and CDR2 is SVGAGI (reference sequence). The CDR3 has 14 residues. CDR3 nucleotide sequence: TGTGCCAGCAGCCTGACAGTCTCTGGAAACACCATATATTTT. Translated: CASSLTVSGNTIYF.

This chain joins TRBV5-4 and TRBJ2-3; 7 bases align to TRBD2. The V segment lost 2 bases and the J segment 4 bases; nucleotides outside the gene matches: 7. The CDR3 consists of 15 residues. CDR1 and CDR2 (germline): SGHNT, YYREEE (reference sequence). CDR3 sequence (DNA): TGTGCCAGCAGCTTCTCGCGGGAGTGGTCAGATACGCAGTATTTT. Translated: CASSFSREWSDTQYF.

This clone was counted a few times. The chain is built from TRBV2 and TRBJ2-1; 7 positions match TRBD2. The CDR3 consists of 11 residues. Germline V gene sequence: CDR1 SNHLY, CDR2 FYNNEI. Trimming at V came to 7 bases and at J to 9 bases, leaving 3 bases not matched to a gene. This CDR3 reads CASKWEGEQFF. The DNA for the CDR3 is TGTGCCAGCAAGTGGGAGGGTGAGCAGTTCTTC. The entire variable domain, with the rest obtained from reference TRBV2 and TRBJ2-1, is as follows: EPEVTQTPSHQVTQMGQEVILRCVPISNHLYFYWYRQILGQKVEFLVSFYNNEISEKSEIFDDQFSVERPDGSNFTLKIRSTKLEDSAMYFCASKWEGEQFFGPGTRLTVL.

The chain carries TRBV2 and TRBJ2-7; 8 bases match TRBD2. Germline V gene lookup returns CDR1 SNHLY and CDR2 FYNNEI. Trimming removed 5 bases from V and 0 bases from J; junction bases left unmatched: 3. The CDR3 has 14 amino acids. The CDR3 sequence: CASSLAGNSYEQYF. The CDR3 bases are TGTGCCAGCAGTTTAGCGGGAAACTCCTACGAGCAGTACTTC.

The chain links TRBV11-2 to TRBJ2-7; TRBD2 matches 8 bases. J gave up 4 bases and V 1 base, and 3 bases lay outside the gene matches. This CDR3 has 14 residues. Germline-derived CDR1 and CDR2 are SGHAT and FQNNGV. CDR3 nucleotide sequence: TGTGCCAGCAGCTTAGGACTAGCGATTTACGAGCAGTACTTC. Protein product: CASSLGLAIYEQYF.

V usage is TRBV25-1 and J usage is TRBJ2-5, with 8 bases lining up with TRBD2. V shed 1 base and J 1 base; nucleotides not matched to a gene: 8. This CDR3 has 17 residues. Germline-derived CDR1 and CDR2 are MGHDK and SYGVNS. The CDR3 bases are TGTGCCAGCAGTGAATTCCCAGGTAGCGGGGTCCAAGAGACCCAGTACTTC. This sequence encodes CASSEFPGSGVQETQYF.

This chain connects TRBV9 to TRBJ2-3; D is perhaps TRBD2 (5 bases). The ends were cut back, 3 bases at V and 0 bases at J, with 14 bases in the middle. The germline V gene encodes CDR1 SGDLS and CDR2 YYNGEE. CDR3 length equals 16 residues. The CDR3 loop reads CASSASAELSTDTQYF. CDR3 nucleotides: TGTGCCAGCAGCGCATCAGCGGAACTTAGCACAGATACGCAGTATTTT.

The chain carries TRBV4-2 and TRBJ1-2; 10 bases map to TRBD1. The V gene end was trimmed by 4 bases and the J gene end by 4 bases; junction bases not matched to a gene: 3. The CDR3 loop spans 14 amino acids. In germline, CDR1 is LGHNA, CDR2 YNFKEQ. The CDR3 DNA is TGTGCCAGCAGCCCCGACAGGGGGCCCTATGGCTACACCTTC. This translates into CASSPDRGPYGYTF.

The chain has TRBV30 and TRBJ2-2, with D maybe TRBD1 (5 bases). Germline V gene data show CDR1 as GTSNPN and CDR2 as SVGIG (reference sequence). The V end was cut by 5 bases, the J end by 8 bases, with 15 bases between. The CDR3 is 13 amino acids. Written as DNA, the CDR3 is TGTGCCTGGGATGGGGCCTTTGGGGGGGAGCTGTTTTTT. Its translation is CAWDGAFGGELFF.